Below are 17 T cell receptor beta chains sequenced from a single sample in a study of cytomegalovirus exposure and HLA in healthy donors. Both 60 Vbeta primers and 13 Jbeta primers went into the PCR. The repertoire was sequenced with immunoSEQ multiplex PCR; TCRdb's copy has only in-frame clones and lacks some. The data hold approximately 140,000 clones, with around 83% observed a single time. Sequencing used PBMCs. These receptor sequences come from a girl aged 2 to 10 in good health and CMV-seronegative.

The chain uses TRBV28 and TRBJ1-2; D unresolved. Trimming stripped 6 bases from V and 9 bases from J, with 14 bases between. The CDR3 sequence is 12 residues long. Germline V CDR1 and CDR2: MDHEN, SYDVKM. The CDR3: CASSRSRASYTF. The CDR3 nucleotides read TGTGCCAGCAGCCGATCGAGGGCTAGCTACACCTTC.

This chain joins TRBV27 and TRBJ1-4; TRBD1 matches 10 bases. The length of the CDR3 is 19 residues. CDR1 is MNHEY, CDR2 SMNVEV, per germline (reference sequence). V shed 4 bases, J shed 1 base, and the junction held 12 bases outside the gene matches. CDR3 in DNA: TGTGCCAGCAGTTCCTTCTGGGACAGGGGTTTGAAAACTAATGAAAAACTGTTTTTT. Translation gives CASSSFWDRGLKTNEKLFF. The variable domain in full, with the rest retrieved from reference TRBV27 and TRBJ1-4, is EAQVTQNPRYLITVTGKKLTVTCSQNMNHEYMSWYRQDPGLGLRQIYYSMNVEVTDKGDVPEGYKVSRKEKRNFPLILESPSPNQTSLYFCASSSFWDRGLKTNEKLFFGSGTQLSVL.

The sample holds one count of this clone. This chain joins TRBV5-5 and TRBJ2-6; TRBD2 matches 14 bases. Germline V gives CDR1 SGHKS, CDR2 YYEKEE (reference sequence). The CDR3 is made up of 19 amino acids. With V trimmed by 0 bases and J by 0 bases, 2 bases remained unmatched. DNA for the CDR3: TGTGCCAGCAGCTTGGGGACTAGCGGGAGGAGCTCTGGGGCCAACGTCCTGACTTTC. Translation: CASSLGTSGRSSGANVLTF.

This sequence joins TRBV19 and TRBJ2-5; D may be TRBD2 (5 bases). Germline V lookup: CDR1 LNHDA, CDR2 SQIVND (reference sequence). CDR3 length equals 12 residues. The V and J ends lost 5 bases and 3 bases respectively, with 7 bases between them. CDR3 region: CASSQREETQYF. The CDR3 DNA is TGTGCCAGTAGTCAGAGGGAAGAGACCCAGTACTTC.

This rearrangement joins TRBV4-1 to TRBJ1-4; D is undetermined. The V gene's germline CDR1 is MGHRA and CDR2 YSYEKL. V lost 0 bases and J 7 bases, leaving 18 bases between the germline ends. This CDR3 is built from 17 residues. DNA for the CDR3: TGCGCCAGCAGCCAAGATTCCGGTCACCGGGGATTTGAAAAACTGTTTTTT. Translating gives CASSQDSGHRGFEKLFF.

Of note for this clone: At one end the junction does not follow the germline gene, possibly because of a read error. V usage is TRBV10-3 and J usage is TRBJ1-1; 7 bases align to TRBD1. The CDR3 runs to 14 residues. Germline V gene sequence: CDR1 ENHRY, CDR2 SYGVKD. The CDR3 coding sequence is TGTGCCATCAGTGAGGACAGGGTGAAAACTGAAGCTTTCTTT. Its translation is CAISEDRVKTEAFF.

This chain uses TRBV15 with TRBJ2-3; D ambiguous. Deletions cut 5 bases from V and 0 bases from J, with 9 bases between. CDR3 length: 14 amino acids. Germline values: CDR1 LNHNV, CDR2 YYDKDF (reference sequence). The CDR3: CATSHARSTDTQYF. CDR3 DNA: TGTGCCACCAGCCATGCTCGGAGCACAGATACGCAGTATTTT.

V is TRBV28 and J is TRBJ2-2, with 10 nucleotides matching TRBD2. The J segment lost 1 base and the V segment lost 10 bases, leaving 3 bases of the junction unmatched. CDR1 MDHEN and CDR2 SYDVKM come from the germline V gene. This CDR3 spans 14 amino acids. Written as DNA, the CDR3 is TGTGCCAACTCTAGCGGGAGGAACACCGGGGAGCTGTTTTTT. It yields the protein CANSSGRNTGELFF.

The CDR3 here is CASSFGTGGFGELFF. The CDR3 nucleotides read TGTGCCAGCAGCTTTGGGACAGGGGGCTTTGGGGAGCTGTTTTTT. The chain combines TRBV5-6 with TRBJ2-2, with TRBD1 matching over 12 bases. There are 15 residues in the CDR3. In germline, CDR1 is SGHDT, CDR2 YYEEEE. V shed 2 bases, J shed 8 bases, and the junction held 4 bases outside the gene matches.

The V call is TRBV11-3, the J call TRBJ2-2, with 8 bases aligning to TRBD2. CDR3 length: 16 residues. Germline V gene sequence: CDR1 SGHNT, CDR2 YENEEA. The junction had 11 bases not matched to a gene; V was cut back by 5 bases and J by 6 bases. CDR3 DNA sequence: TGTGCCAGCAGCCCCCCGGGGGGGAGGGCCCCCGGGGAGCTGTTTTTT. This gives the protein CASSPPGGRAPGELFF.

V is TRBV30 and J is TRBJ1-1; D is unclear. CDR1 is GTSNPN, CDR2 SVGIG, per germline (reference sequence). The CDR3 runs 14 residues. Trimming shortened V by 3 bases and J by 5 bases, and 16 bases separated the two germline ends. Written as DNA, the CDR3 is TGTGCCTGGAGGGTGGCGGAGCATAGAACTGAAGCTTTCTTT. Translated: CAWRVAEHRTEAFF.

In regard to this clone: One end of the junction varies from germline; a read error may be responsible. The chain employs TRBV20-1 and TRBJ2-1, with 7 bases fitting TRBD2. The V gene's germline CDR1 is DFQATT and CDR2 SNEGSKA (reference sequence). The CDR3 runs 10 residues. The CDR3, as DNA: TGTCAGGGAGGGGCCGATGAGCAGTTCTTC. Translation: CQGGADEQFF.

The chain employs TRBV6-6 and TRBJ2-1; TRBD1 aligns across 8 bases. The CDR3 is made up of 12 amino acids. Trimming at V came to 8 bases and at J to 9 bases, leaving 6 bases not matched to a gene. Germline V gives CDR1 MNHNY, CDR2 SVGAGI (reference sequence). The CDR3 DNA is TGTGCCAGCCGGACAGGGTCGGGTGAGCAGTTCTTC. Its translation: CASRTGSGEQFF.

The chain is built from TRBV2 and TRBJ2-5; 10 positions agree with TRBD2. Unmatched junction bases numbered 8, after V lost 2 bases and J lost 5 bases. The CDR3 sequence is 16 residues long. Per germline, CDR1 SNHLY and CDR2 FYNNEI. CDR3 nucleotides: TGTGCCAGCAGTGAATTAAGCGGGAGGGCCCGGGAGACCCAGTACTTC. It encodes CASSELSGRARETQYF.

This rearrangement joins TRBV2 to TRBJ2-7; 7 bases agree with TRBD1. The CDR3 length is 16 residues. V dropped 6 bases and J dropped 0; count of bases not matched to a gene: 11. Germline V gives CDR1 SNHLY, CDR2 FYNNEI. This CDR3 reads CASSRTKTGNSYEQYF. The CDR3 DNA sequence: TGTGCCAGCAGCCGCACGAAGACAGGGAACTCCTACGAGCAGTACTTC.

The genes are TRBV5-6 and TRBJ2-5; 7 nucleotides agree with TRBD1. With 0 bases clipped from V and 3 bases from J, the junction kept 2 bases outside the gene matches. This CDR3 spans 14 amino acids. Looked up from germline, CDR1 is SGHDT and CDR2 is YYEEEE. CDR3 amino acids: CASSLVGTEETQYF. For the CDR3, the DNA is TGTGCCAGCAGCTTGGTGGGGACAGAAGAGACCCAGTACTTC.

The genes are TRBV16 and TRBJ1-4, with D tentatively TRBD1 (6 bases). V dropped 3 bases and J dropped 8 bases, with 25 bases sitting between them. The CDR3 contains 18 residues. Per germline, CDR1 KGHSY and CDR2 FQNENV. The CDR3 reads CASSHPATGSNVREKLFF. CDR3 DNA sequence: TGTGCCAGCAGCCACCCGGCCACAGGGAGCAATGTGAGGGAAAAACTGTTTTTT.